This TCR beta chain was captured in a study of control samples from healthy donors and cancer patients (TCRdb year 2020). Library prep was done by the immunoSEQ multiplex PCR assay. TCRdb limited this immuneACCESS table to in-frame rearrangements with V and J called. A share of clones is missing; checked studies link under half to unresolved V genes, and the rest is unexplained. The sample yields 90,000 to 130,000 clones; roughly four fifths were counted once. The ten largest clones capture around 6.2% of the sample. V loses 2 bases at its end and J loses 6 bases; junction bases beyond the gene matches: 12. The CDR1 and CDR2 encoded by the germline V gene (reference sequence) are SGHNT and YYREEE. The CDR3 runs 17 amino acids, cysteine and phenylalanine included. Just the 51-base CDR3 DNA is kept, in frame starting at base 1. Remarks on this clone: The clone's antigen remains unknown. Per-base qualities were not stored, and no clone one base away is much larger.

Sample: blood. This clonotype was sampled from a man between 18 and 35 years old in good health. The chain uses TRBV5-4 and TRBJ2-2; 8 nucleotides in the junction match TRBD1. At the DNA level, the sequence is TGTGCCAGCAGCTTCCTAGTCGGACAGGGATTCGCCGGGGAGCTGTTTTTT. It encodes CASSFLVGQGFAGELFF.